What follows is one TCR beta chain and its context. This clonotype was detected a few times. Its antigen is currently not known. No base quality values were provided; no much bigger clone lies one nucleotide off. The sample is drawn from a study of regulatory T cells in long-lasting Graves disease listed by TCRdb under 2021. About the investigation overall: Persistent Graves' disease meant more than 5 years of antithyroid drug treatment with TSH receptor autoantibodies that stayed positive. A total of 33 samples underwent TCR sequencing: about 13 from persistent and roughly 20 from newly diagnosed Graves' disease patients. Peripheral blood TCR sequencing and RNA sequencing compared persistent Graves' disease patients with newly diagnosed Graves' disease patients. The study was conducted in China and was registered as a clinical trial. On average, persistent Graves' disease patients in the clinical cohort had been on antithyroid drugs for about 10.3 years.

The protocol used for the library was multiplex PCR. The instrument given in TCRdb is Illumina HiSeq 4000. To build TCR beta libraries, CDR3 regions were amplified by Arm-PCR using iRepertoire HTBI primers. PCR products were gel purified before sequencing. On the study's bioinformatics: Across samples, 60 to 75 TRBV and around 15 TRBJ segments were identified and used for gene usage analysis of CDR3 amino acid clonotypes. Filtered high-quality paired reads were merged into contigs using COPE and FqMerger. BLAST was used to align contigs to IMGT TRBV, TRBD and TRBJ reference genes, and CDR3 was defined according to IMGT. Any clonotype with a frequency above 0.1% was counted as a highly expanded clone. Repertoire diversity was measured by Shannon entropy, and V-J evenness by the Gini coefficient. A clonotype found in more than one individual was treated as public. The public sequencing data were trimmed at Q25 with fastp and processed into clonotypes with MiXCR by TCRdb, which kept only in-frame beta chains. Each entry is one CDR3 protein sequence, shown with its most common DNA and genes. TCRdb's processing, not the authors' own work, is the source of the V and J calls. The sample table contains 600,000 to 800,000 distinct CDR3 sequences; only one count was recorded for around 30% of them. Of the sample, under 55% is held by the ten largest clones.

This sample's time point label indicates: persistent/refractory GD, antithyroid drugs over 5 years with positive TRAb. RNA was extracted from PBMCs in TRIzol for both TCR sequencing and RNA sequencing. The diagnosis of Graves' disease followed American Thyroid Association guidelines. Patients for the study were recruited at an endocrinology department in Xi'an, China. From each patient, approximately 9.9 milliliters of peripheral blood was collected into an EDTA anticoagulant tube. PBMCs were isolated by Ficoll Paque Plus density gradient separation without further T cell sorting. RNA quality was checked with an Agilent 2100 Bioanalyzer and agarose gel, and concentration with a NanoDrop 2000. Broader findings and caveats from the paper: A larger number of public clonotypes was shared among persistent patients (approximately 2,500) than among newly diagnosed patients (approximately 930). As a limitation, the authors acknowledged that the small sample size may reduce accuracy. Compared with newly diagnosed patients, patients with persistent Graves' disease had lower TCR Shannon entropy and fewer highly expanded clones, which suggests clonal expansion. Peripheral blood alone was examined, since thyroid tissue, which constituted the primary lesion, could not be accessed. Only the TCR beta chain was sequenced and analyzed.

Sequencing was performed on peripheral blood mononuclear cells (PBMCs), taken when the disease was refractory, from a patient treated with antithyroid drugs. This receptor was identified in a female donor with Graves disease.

The CDR3 is CASSAHGTVNSPLHF. The nucleotide sequence reads as follows: TGTGCCAGCAGCGCACACGGGACAGTCAATTCACCCCTCCACTTT. The chain was built from TRBV28 and TRBJ1-6, and 7 junctional nucleotides match TRBD1. CDR1 MDHEN and CDR2 SYDVKM are derived from the germline V gene. The CDR3 runs 15 amino acids, cysteine and phenylalanine included. Of all the DNA, just the CDR3 is kept, 45 bases in frame from base 1. V and J are trimmed by 6 bases and 7 bases, and the gene matches miss 9 bases of the junction.